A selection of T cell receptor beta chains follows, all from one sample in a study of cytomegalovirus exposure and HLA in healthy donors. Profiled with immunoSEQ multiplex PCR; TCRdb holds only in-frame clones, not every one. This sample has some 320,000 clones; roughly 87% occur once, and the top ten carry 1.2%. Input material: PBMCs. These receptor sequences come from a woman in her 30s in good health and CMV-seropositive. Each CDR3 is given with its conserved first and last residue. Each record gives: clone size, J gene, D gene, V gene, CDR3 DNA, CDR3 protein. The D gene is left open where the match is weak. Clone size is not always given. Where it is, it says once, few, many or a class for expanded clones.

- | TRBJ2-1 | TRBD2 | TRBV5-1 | TGCGCCAGCAGGGTTAGACTAGCGGGATTCCGGGGCAATGAGCAGTTCTTC | CASRVRLAGFRGNEQFF
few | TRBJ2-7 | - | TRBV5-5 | TGTGCCAGCAGCTTGGGGAAGGGGGCCTACGAGCAGTACTTC | CASSLGKGAYEQYF
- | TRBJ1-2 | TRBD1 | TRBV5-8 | TGTGCCAGCAGCGTCCGGGACAGAGGTTATTCTAACTATGGCTACACCTTC | CASSVRDRGYSNYGYTF
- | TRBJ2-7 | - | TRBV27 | TGTGCCAGCAGTTTATCAGCGCGGGCTAGCTCCTACGAGCAGTACTTC | CASSLSARASSYEQYF
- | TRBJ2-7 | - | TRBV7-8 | TGTGCCAGCAGCCGACGGGAAGTCTCCTACGAGCAGTACTTC | CASSRREVSYEQYF
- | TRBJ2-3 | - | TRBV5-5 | TGTGCCAGCAGACGTTTTGCTACCGCATCCACAGATACGCAGTATTTT | CASRRFATASTDTQYF
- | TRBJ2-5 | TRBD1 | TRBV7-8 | TGTGCCAGCAGCTCGCCGGGACAGGGGGCCCAAGAGACCCAGTACTTC | CASSSPGQGAQETQYF
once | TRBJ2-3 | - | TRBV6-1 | TGTGCCAGCACCGGCTCGACGATCACAGATACGCAGTATTTT | CASTGSTITDTQYF
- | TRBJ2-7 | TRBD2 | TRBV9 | TGTGCCAGTGGACTAGCGGACTCCTACGAGCAGTACTTC | CASGLADSYEQYF
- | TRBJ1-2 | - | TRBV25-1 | TGTGCCAGCAGTGAATGGGGGGGGCCTACTAACTATGGCTACACCTTC | CASSEWGGPTNYGYTF
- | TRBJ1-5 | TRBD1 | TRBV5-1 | TGCGCCAGCAGCGCGACAGGGAATCAGCCCCAGCATTTT | CASSATGNQPQHF
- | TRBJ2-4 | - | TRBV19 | TGTGCCAGTAGTATCGTAGGGACGGCCAAAAACATTCAGTACTTC | CASSIVGTAKNIQYF
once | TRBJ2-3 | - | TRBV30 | TGTGCCTGGAGTTATCTGCGCCGCACAGATACGCAGTATTTT | CAWSYLRRTDTQYF
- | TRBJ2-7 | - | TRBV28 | TGTGCCAGCATTCTCGGGGGCTCCTACGAGCAGTACTTC | CASILGGSYEQYF
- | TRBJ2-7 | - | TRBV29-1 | TGCAGCGTGATCAATGGTTCGTACTCCTACGAGCAGTACTTC | CSVINGSYSYEQYF
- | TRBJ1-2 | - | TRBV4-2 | TGTGCCAGCAGCCAAGATAGGGGAGTCTATGGCTACACCTTC | CASSQDRGVYGYTF
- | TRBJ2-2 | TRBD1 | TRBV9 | TGTGCCAGCAGCGTAGCCCCAGGGGGCGGCACCGGGGAGCTGTTTTTT | CASSVAPGGGTGELFF
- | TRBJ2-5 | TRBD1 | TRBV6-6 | TGTGCCAGCAGCGAATCATCGGGACAGCCATCAGAGACCCAGTACTTC | CASSESSGQPSETQYF
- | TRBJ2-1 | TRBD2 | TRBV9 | TGTGCCAGCCTCCACTCCGGCCCCGGGACTAGTTACAATGAGCAGTTCTTC | CASLHSGPGTSYNEQFF
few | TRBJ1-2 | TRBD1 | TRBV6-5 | TGTGCCACAAACAGGGGGAAGGGCTACACCTTC | CATNRGKGYTF
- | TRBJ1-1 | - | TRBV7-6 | TGTGCCAGCAGCTTAAAAACAGGTGTGAACACTGAAGCTTTCTTT | CASSLKTGVNTEAFF
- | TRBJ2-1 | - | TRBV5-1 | TGCGCCAGCAGCCCTCGGGACTTCACTTACAATGAGCAGTTCTTC | CASSPRDFTYNEQFF
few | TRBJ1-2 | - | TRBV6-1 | TGTGCCAGCAGTGAGGGTAACATATCACGGGGCTACACCTTC | CASSEGNISRGYTF
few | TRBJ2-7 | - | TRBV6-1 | TGTGCCAGCATAGGGCAGGGAGACTACGAGCAGTACTTC | CASIGQGDYEQYF
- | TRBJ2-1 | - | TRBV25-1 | TGTGCCAGCAGAGGGACGACTGGGGACCGGCCCTACAATGAGCAGTTCTTC | CASRGTTGDRPYNEQFF
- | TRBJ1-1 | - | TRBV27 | TGTGCCAGCAGTTCGCGGAGAGGGGTTAGCACTGAAGCTTTCTTT | CASSSRRGVSTEAFF
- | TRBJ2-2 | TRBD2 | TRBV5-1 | TGCGCCAGCAGCGAACCGGGACTAGCGCGGAACACCGGGGAGCTGTTTTTT | CASSEPGLARNTGELFF
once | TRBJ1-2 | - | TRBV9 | TGTGCCAGCAGCGTGGGGGGGAACTATGGCTACACCTTC | CASSVGGNYGYTF
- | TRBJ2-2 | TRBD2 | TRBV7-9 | TGTGCCAGCAGCGTGACTAGCGTACTCACCGGGGAGCTGTTTTTT | CASSVTSVLTGELFF
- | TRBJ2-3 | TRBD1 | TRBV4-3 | TGCGCCAGCAGCTTCACAGGGGTTAGCACAGATACGCAGTATTTT | CASSFTGVSTDTQYF
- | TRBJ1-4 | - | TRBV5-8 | TGTGCCAGCAGCTTTCACTTCGGCCCTGAAAAACTGTTTTTT | CASSFHFGPEKLFF
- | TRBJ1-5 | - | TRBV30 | TGTGCCTGGAGTATGGGGAATCAGCCCCAGCATTTT | CAWSMGNQPQHF
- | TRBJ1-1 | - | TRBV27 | TGTGCCAGCAGTTGGGGGCCGGACACTGAAGCTTTCTTT | CASSWGPDTEAFF
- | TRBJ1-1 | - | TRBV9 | TGTGCCAGCAGCGTAGAGGGGATGTCGGGTGACACTGAAGCTTTCTTT | CASSVEGMSGDTEAFF
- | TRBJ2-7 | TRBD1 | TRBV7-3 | TGTGCCAGCAGCCAGGACAGGGTCGACTTATGGACCTACGAGCAGTACTTC | CASSQDRVDLWTYEQYF
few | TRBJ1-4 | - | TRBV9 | TGTGCCAGCAGCGTCTCCGGGACACGGAATGAAAAACTGTTTTTT | CASSVSGTRNEKLFF
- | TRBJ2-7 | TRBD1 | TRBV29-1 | TGCAGCGTTGATTGGGTGGGACAGGGGATAGGGGAGCAGTACTTC | CSVDWVGQGIGEQYF
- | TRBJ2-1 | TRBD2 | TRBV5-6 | TGTGCCAGCAGCTTGGGTACTAGCGGGAGTAATGAGCAGTTCTTC | CASSLGTSGSNEQFF
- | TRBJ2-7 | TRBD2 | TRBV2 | TGTGCCAGCAGTCAAGCGGGGGCGGTGAACGAGCAGTACTTC | CASSQAGAVNEQYF
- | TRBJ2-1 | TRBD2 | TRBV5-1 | TGCGCCAGCAGCTCCTTAGCGGGAGGTCTCTACAATGAGCAGTTCTTC | CASSSLAGGLYNEQFF
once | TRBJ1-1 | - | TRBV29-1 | TGCAGCGTTGTCACCGGAGGCCTGAACACTGAAGCTTTCTTT | CSVVTGGLNTEAFF
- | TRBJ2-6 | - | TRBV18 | TGTGCCAGCTCACCATCCGCGGGTGGCGGGGCCAACGTCCTGACTTTC | CASSPSAGGGANVLTF
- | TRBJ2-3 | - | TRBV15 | TGTGCCACCAGCAGAGATCTGCTTGTCGATACGCAGTATTTT | CATSRDLLVDTQYF
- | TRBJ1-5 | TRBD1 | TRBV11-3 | TGTGCCAGCAGCTTTAGTACCATACAGGGGGCCAAGCCCCAGCATTTT | CASSFSTIQGAKPQHF
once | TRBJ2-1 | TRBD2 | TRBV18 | TGTGCCAGCTCACCCTCGACTAGCGATGAGCAGTTCTTC | CASSPSTSDEQFF
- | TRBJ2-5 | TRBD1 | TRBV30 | TGTGCCTGGAGTGTACAGGGGGTCGGGACCCAGTACTTC | CAWSVQGVGTQYF
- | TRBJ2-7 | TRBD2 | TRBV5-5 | TGTGCCAGCAGCTTCTCGGGAGGCCCCGTATACGAGCAGTACTTC | CASSFSGGPVYEQYF
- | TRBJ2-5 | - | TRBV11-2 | TGTGCCAGCAGCTTACGGGACCCACAAGAGACCCAGTACTTC | CASSLRDPQETQYF